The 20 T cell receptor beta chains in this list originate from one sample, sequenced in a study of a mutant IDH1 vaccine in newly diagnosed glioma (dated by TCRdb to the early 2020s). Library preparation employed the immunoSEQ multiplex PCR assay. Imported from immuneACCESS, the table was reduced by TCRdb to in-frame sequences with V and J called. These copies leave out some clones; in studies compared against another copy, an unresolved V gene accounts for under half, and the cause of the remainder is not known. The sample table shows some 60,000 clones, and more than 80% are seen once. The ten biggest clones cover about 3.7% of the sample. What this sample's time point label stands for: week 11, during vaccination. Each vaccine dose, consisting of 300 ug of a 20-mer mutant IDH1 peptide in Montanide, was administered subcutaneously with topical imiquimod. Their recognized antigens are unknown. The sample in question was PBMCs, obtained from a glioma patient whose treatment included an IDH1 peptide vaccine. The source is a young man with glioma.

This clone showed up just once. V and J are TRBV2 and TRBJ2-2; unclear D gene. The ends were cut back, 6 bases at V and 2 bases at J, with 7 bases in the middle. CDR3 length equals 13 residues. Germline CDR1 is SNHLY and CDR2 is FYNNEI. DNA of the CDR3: TGTGCCAGCAGAATACATAACACCGGGGAGCTGTTTTTT. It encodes CASRIHNTGELFF.

CDR3 nucleotides: TGCGCCAGCAGCCAAGAATTAGGACAGGGGTACACCGGGGAGCTGTTTTTT. It specifies CASSQELGQGYTGELFF. The genes are TRBV4-3 and TRBJ2-2; 9 nucleotides align to TRBD1. Germline V CDR1 and CDR2: LGHNA, YSLEER. This CDR3 contains 17 residues. V gave up 0 bases and J gave up 3 bases; unmatched junction bases: 5.

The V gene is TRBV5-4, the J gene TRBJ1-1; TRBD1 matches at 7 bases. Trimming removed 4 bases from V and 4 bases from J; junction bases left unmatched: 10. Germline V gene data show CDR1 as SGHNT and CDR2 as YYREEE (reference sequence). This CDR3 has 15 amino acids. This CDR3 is CASSQVRGQGTEAFF. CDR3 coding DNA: TGTGCCAGCAGCCAAGTAAGGGGGCAGGGCACTGAAGCTTTCTTT.

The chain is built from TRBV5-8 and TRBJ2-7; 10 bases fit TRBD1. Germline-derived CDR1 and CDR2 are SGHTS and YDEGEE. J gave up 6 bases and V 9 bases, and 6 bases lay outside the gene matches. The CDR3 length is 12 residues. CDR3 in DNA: TGTGCCACCTGGGACAGGGGTCGCGAGCAGTACTTC. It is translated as CATWDRGREQYF.

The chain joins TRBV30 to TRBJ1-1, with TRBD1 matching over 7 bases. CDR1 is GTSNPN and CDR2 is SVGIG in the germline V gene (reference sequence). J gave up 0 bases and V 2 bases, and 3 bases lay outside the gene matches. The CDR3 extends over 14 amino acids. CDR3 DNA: TGTGCCTGGAGTCTTGGGACAGTGAACACTGAAGCTTTCTTT. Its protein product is CAWSLGTVNTEAFF.

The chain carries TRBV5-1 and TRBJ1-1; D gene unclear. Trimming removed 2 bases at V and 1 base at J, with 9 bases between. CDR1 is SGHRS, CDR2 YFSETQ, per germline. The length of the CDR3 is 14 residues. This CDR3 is CASSLRVGNTEAFF. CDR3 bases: TGCGCCAGCAGCTTAAGGGTAGGGAACACTGAAGCTTTCTTT.

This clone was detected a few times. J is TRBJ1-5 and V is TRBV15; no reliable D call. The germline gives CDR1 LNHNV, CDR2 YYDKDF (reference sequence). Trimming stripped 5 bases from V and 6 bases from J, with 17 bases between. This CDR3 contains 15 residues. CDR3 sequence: CATSVGLGGGQPQHF. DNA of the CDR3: TGTGCCACCAGCGTGGGCCTTGGAGGTGGTCAGCCCCAGCATTTT.

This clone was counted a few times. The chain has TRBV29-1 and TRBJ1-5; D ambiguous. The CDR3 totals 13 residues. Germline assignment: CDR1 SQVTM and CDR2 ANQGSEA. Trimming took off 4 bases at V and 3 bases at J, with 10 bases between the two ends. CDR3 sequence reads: CSVASDPNQPQHF. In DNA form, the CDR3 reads TGCAGCGTTGCGTCTGACCCCAATCAGCCCCAGCATTTT.

For the CDR3, the DNA is TGTGCCAGCAGCGTAGGGCCCACCAAAGATACGCAGTATTTT. Its protein is CASSVGPTKDTQYF. The chain is built from TRBV9 and TRBJ2-3, with D unclear. This CDR3 has 14 residues. V was clipped by 0 bases and J by 5 bases, with 10 bases between them. Germline V CDR1 and CDR2: SGDLS, YYNGEE. Complete variable domain (other parts from reference TRBV9 and TRBJ2-3): DSGVTQTPKHLITATGQRVTLRCSPRSGDLSVYWYQQSLDQGLQFLIQYYNGEERAKGNILERFSAQQFPDLHSELNLSSLELGDSALYFCASSVGPTKDTQYFGPGTRLTVL.

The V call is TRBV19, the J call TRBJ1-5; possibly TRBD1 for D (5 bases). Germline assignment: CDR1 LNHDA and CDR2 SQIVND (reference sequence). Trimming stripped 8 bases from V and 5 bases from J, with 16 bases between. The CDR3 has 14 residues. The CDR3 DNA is TGTGCCAGTGCTAGGGGAAATCTAGATCAGCCCCAGCATTTT. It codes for CASARGNLDQPQHF.

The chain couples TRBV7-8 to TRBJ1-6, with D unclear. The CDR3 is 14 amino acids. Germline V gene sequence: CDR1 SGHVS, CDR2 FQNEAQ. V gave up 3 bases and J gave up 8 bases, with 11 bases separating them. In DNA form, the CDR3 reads TGTGCCAGCAGCTTTTCAAGTGAGGATTCACCCCTCCACTTT. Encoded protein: CASSFSSEDSPLHF.

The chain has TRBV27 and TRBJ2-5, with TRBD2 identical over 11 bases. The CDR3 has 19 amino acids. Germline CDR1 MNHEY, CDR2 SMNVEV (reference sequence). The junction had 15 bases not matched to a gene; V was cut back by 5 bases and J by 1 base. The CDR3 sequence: CASSAAMGSGRASQETQYF. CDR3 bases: TGTGCCAGCAGTGCCGCGATGGGTAGCGGGAGGGCCAGCCAAGAGACCCAGTACTTC.

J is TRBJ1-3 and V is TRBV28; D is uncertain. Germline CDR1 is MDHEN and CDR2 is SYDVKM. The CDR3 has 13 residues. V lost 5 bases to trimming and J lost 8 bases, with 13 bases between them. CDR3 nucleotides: TGTGCCAGCAGTCCCCTGCTTCTGGACACCATATATTTT. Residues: CASSPLLLDTIYF.

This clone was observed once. The CDR3 protein is CSVETWNEQFF. Written as DNA, the CDR3 is TGCAGCGTTGAGACCTGGAATGAGCAGTTCTTC. The genes are TRBV29-1 and TRBJ2-1; D ambiguous. Germline V lookup: CDR1 SQVTM, CDR2 ANQGSEA. This CDR3 region has 11 residues. The V end lost 3 bases, the J end lost 7 bases, and 7 bases lay between the germline ends.

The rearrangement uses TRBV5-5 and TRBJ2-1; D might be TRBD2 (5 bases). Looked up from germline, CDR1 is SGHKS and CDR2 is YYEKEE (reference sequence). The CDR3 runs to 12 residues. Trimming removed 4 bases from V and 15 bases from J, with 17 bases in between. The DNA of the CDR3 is TGTGCCAGCAGCCCACCGGGGTCCTCGCCGTTCTTC. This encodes CASSPPGSSPFF.

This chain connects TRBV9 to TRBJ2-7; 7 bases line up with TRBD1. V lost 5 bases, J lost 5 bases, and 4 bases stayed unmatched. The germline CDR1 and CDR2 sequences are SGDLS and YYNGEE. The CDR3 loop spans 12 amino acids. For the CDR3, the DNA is TGTGCCAGCAGAGGGGACAGCCACGAGCAGTACTTC. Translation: CASRGDSHEQYF.

CDR3 region: CASSLQMTRNTIYF. Here the CDR3 DNA reads TGCGCCAGCAGCCTCCAGATGACCCGAAACACCATATATTTT. The chain recombines TRBV4-3 with TRBJ1-3, with unresolved D. The CDR3 loop spans 14 amino acids. Germline-derived CDR1 and CDR2 are LGHNA and YSLEER. V gave up 4 bases and J gave up 5 bases, with 12 bases separating them.

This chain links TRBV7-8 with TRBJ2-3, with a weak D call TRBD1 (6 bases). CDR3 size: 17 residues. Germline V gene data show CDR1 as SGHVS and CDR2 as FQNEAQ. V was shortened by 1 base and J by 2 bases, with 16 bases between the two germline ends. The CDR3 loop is CASSLGYGGPYTDTQYF. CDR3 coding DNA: TGTGCCAGCAGCTTAGGTTATGGGGGCCCTTACACAGATACGCAGTATTTT.

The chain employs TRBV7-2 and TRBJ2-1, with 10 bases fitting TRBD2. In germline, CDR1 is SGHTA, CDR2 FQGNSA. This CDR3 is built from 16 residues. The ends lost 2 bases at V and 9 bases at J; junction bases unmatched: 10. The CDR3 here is CASSLRSGGARGEQFF. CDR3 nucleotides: TGTGCCAGCAGCTTAAGGAGCGGGGGGGCCAGGGGTGAGCAGTTCTTC.

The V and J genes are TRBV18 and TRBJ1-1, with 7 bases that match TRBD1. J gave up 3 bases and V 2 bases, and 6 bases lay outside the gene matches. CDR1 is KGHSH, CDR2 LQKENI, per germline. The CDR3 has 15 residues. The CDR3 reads CASSPITGVDTEAFF. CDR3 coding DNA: TGTGCCAGCTCACCAATTACAGGGGTGGACACTGAAGCTTTCTTT.